A single sample gave rise to the 21 T cell receptor beta chains below, sequenced in a study of regulatory T cells in long-lasting Graves disease. Stated time point: newly diagnosed GD, antithyroid drugs for less than 3 months. Making the TCR library involved RNA that had been extracted from PBMCs. Building of the TCR beta libraries involved iRepertoire HTBI primers and Arm-PCR of CDR3 regions. TCRdb recomputed calls from the multiplex PCR reads with MiXCR, one row per CDR3 protein. The data show approximately 460,000 distinct CDR3 sequences, with about 15% seen just once and about 10% held by the top ten. The same data also contributed to another study, on T cells in Graves' hyperthyroidism and ophthalmopathy.

Material: peripheral blood mononuclear cells (PBMCs), obtained at new diagnosis, from a patient treated with antithyroid drugs. The receptors were gathered from a woman aged 25-40 years with Graves disease.

The rearrangement uses TRBV2 and TRBJ2-7; TRBD1 matches at 9 bases. Per the germline V gene, CDR1 is SNHLY and CDR2 is FYNNEI. This CDR3 is 15 amino acids long. V lost 2 bases to trimming and J lost 4 bases; unmatched junction nucleotides: 6. CDR3 nucleotides: TGTGCCAGCAGTGAATCCGGGACAGGGAGTTACGAGCAGTACTTC. Protein product: CASSESGTGSYEQYF.

This clonotype was detected ten times or more. J is TRBJ1-2 and V is TRBV30; D uncertain. CDR1 GTSNPN and CDR2 SVGIG come from the germline V gene (reference sequence). V was trimmed by 8 bases and J by 6 bases, leaving 25 bases between them. The CDR3 is 15 amino acids. As DNA, the CDR3 is TGTGCCCTGGAAGCCCGGGCACCTCTAGATCATGGCTACACCTTC. As protein: CALEARAPLDHGYTF.

This clonotype was counted ten times or more. The chain is built from TRBV30 and TRBJ2-1; D perhaps matches TRBD2 (6 bases). Trimming stripped 4 bases from V and 4 bases from J, with 8 bases between. Germline CDR1 and CDR2: GTSNPN and SVGIG (reference sequence). The CDR3 length is 12 residues. The CDR3 sequence: CAWTSEYNEQFF. CDR3 nucleotide sequence: TGTGCCTGGACTAGCGAATACAATGAGCAGTTCTTC.

This clonotype was observed many times. The gene calls are TRBV5-1 and TRBJ1-1; TRBD1 matches at 8 bases. CDR1 SGHRS and CDR2 YFSETQ come from the germline V gene. The CDR3 is made up of 15 amino acids. J was trimmed by 5 bases and V by 4 bases; bases with no gene match: 10. CDR3 nucleotide sequence: TGCGCCAGCAGCCCGCAAACAGGGGGTGAGACTGAAGCTTTCTTT. This encodes CASSPQTGGETEAFF. Variable domain in full (rest from reference TRBV5-1 and TRBJ1-1): KAGVTQTPRYLIKTRGQQVTLSCSPISGHRSVSWYQQTPGQGLQFLFEYFSETQRNKGNFPGRFSGRQFSNSRSEMNVSTLELGDSALYLCASSPQTGGETEAFFGQGTRLTVV.

There are many counts of this clonotype. This chain uses TRBV20-1 with TRBJ2-7, with TRBD1 matching 8 bases. Germline-derived CDR1 and CDR2 are DFQATT and SNEGSKA (reference sequence). The CDR3 sequence is 13 residues long. J lost 7 bases, V lost 5 bases, and 10 bases had no gene match. The CDR3 nucleotides are TGCAGTGCTCCTGTTCAGGGGGCTGGAGAGCAGTACTTC. Its protein is CSAPVQGAGEQYF.

The sample holds many counts of this clonotype. The chain couples TRBV11-2 to TRBJ2-5, with 7 bases matching TRBD2. The junction had 5 bases not matched to a gene; V was cut back by 2 bases and J by 2 bases. Germline assignment: CDR1 SGHAT and CDR2 FQNNGV. This CDR3 spans 15 amino acids. DNA of the CDR3: TGTGCCAGCAGCTTAACATCGGGACTACAAGAGACCCAGTACTTC. Translating gives CASSLTSGLQETQYF.

This clonotype was detected only a few times. A read error is possible here, since a much larger clone lies one base away. The rearrangement joins TRBV20-1 to TRBJ1-1; D uncertain. The length of the CDR3 is 12 residues. CDR1 and CDR2 from the germline V gene are DFQATT and SNEGSKA (reference sequence). CDR3 residues: CSATQTNTVAFF. CDR3 bases: TGCAGTGCTACCCAGACGAACACTGTAGCTTTCTTT.

This clonotype was picked up many times. This sequence joins TRBV12-5 and TRBJ1-1; tentatively, D is TRBD1 (5 bases). CDR1 LGHNT and CDR2 FRNRAP come from the germline V gene. Trimming left V 6 bases short and J 0 bases short, with 11 bases between. The CDR3 totals 14 residues. CDR3 in amino acids: CASGRGTLNTEAFF. Written as DNA, the CDR3 is TGTGCTAGTGGCCGCGGGACCCTGAACACTGAAGCTTTCTTT. The full variable domain, completed using reference TRBV12-5 and TRBJ1-1, is DARVTQTPRHKVTEMGQEVTMRCQPILGHNTVFWYRQTMMQGLELLAYFRNRAPLDDSGMPKDRFSAEMPDATLATLKIQPSEPRDSAVYFCASGRGTLNTEAFFGQGTRLTVV.

The chain links TRBV7-8 to TRBJ2-7, with 11 positions matching TRBD1. The junction had 6 bases not matched to a gene; V was cut back by 5 bases and J by 6 bases. The CDR3 loop spans 14 amino acids. Germline V gene sequence: CDR1 SGHVS, CDR2 FQNEAQ. CDR3 region: CASSRPGQGGEQYF. The CDR3 DNA is TGTGCCAGCAGCCGCCCGGGACAGGGGGGCGAGCAGTACTTC.

The rearrangement joins TRBV7-9 to TRBJ2-7; 12 bases are a match to TRBD2. The V segment lost 5 bases and the J segment 5 bases; nucleotides outside the gene matches: 7. CDR3 size: 15 residues. The germline CDR1 and CDR2 sequences are SEHNR and FQNEAQ (reference sequence). Written as DNA, the CDR3 is TGTGCCAGCAGCGTGGGGACTAGCGGGTCTAACGAGCAGTACTTC. Encoded protein: CASSVGTSGSNEQYF.

This clonotype has a count of ten or more. V is TRBV20-1 and J is TRBJ2-7; 9 bases match TRBD2. Germline V gene sequence: CDR1 DFQATT, CDR2 SNEGSKA (reference sequence). CDR3 length: 14 amino acids. V was clipped by 5 bases and J by 0 bases; unmatched bases: 5. CDR3 nucleotide sequence: TGCAGTGCTCCGAAAGCGGGGGGCTCCTACGAGCAGTACTTC. Protein: CSAPKAGGSYEQYF.

This clonotype occurred once. This rearrangement joins TRBV20-1 to TRBJ2-2, with 8 bases matching TRBD1. CDR3 length: 15 amino acids. Germline V gene data show CDR1 as DFQATT and CDR2 as SNEGSKA (reference sequence). The V segment lost 4 bases and the J segment 7 bases; nucleotides outside the gene matches: 11. CDR3 residues: CSATGQGVDLGELFF. In nucleotides, the CDR3 is TGCAGTGCTACAGGACAGGGAGTAGATCTCGGGGAGCTGTTTTTT.

This clonotype showed up many times. The chain joins TRBV3-1 to TRBJ2-7; D unresolved. Germline CDR1 reads LGHDT; CDR2 reads YNNKEL (reference sequence). This CDR3 is built from 14 residues. Between the trimmed V and J ends, which lost 7 bases and 0 bases, there was a span of 13 bases. CDR3: CASKHRFGSYEQYF. The CDR3 nucleotides read TGTGCCAGCAAACACCGGTTCGGCTCCTACGAGCAGTACTTC.

In this sample, this clonotype turned up many times. This chain uses TRBV20-1 with TRBJ2-1; unclear D gene. This CDR3 is 14 amino acids long. CDR1 is DFQATT, CDR2 SNEGSKA, per germline (reference sequence). V was shortened by 3 bases and J by 1 base, with 10 bases between the two germline ends. The DNA of the CDR3 is TGCAGTGCTAGTCTTTCGGCTTCCTACAATGAGCAGTTCTTC. It is translated as CSASLSASYNEQFF.

This clonotype was seen repeatedly, ten times or more. Its ends do not fully match the called genes, so a read error is possible. The chain recombines TRBV5-1 with TRBJ1-2, with D unresolved. The CDR3 covers 13 residues. Germline V gene sequence: CDR1 SGHRS, CDR2 YFSETQ. The CDR3 sequence: CASSADTSYGYTF. The CDR3 bases are TGTGCCAGCAGCGCCGACACTAGCTATGGCTACACCTTC.

This clonotype was found a few times. The rearrangement uses TRBV7-2 and TRBJ2-5; no reliable D call. V was trimmed by 5 bases and J by 5 bases, leaving 15 bases between them. Germline V gene sequence: CDR1 SGHTA, CDR2 FQGNSA. This CDR3 spans 14 amino acids. CDR3 residues: CASSPRKGKETQYF. CDR3 DNA sequence: TGTGCCAGCAGCCCTAGGAAAGGGAAGGAGACCCAGTACTTC.

The rearrangement links TRBV19 to TRBJ1-2; TRBD1 matches at 8 bases. The length of the CDR3 is 14 residues. Germline CDR1 reads LNHDA; CDR2 reads SQIVND (reference sequence). With V trimmed by 4 bases and J by 7 bases, 8 bases remained unmatched. The CDR3 sequence is CASSNSGGAGGYTF. The CDR3 region has the DNA TGTGCCAGTAGTAACTCAGGGGGCGCCGGTGGCTACACCTTC.

In its sample, this clonotype was seen many times. The V call is TRBV28, the J call TRBJ2-7; no definite D call. Germline CDR1 and CDR2: MDHEN and SYDVKM. The CDR3 is 11 residues long. The V end lost 8 bases, the J end lost 6 bases, and 11 bases lay between the germline ends. CDR3 sequence: CASCQLLEQYF. For the CDR3, the DNA is TGTGCCAGCTGTCAACTCCTCGAGCAGTACTTC. The full variable domain, its missing parts supplied by reference TRBV28 and TRBJ2-7, is DVKVTQSSRYLVKRTGEKVFLECVQDMDHENMFWYRQDPGLGLRLIYFSYDVKMKEKGDIPEGYSVSREKKERFSLILESASTNQTSMYLCASCQLLEQYFGPGTRLTVT.

This clonotype was picked up a small number of times. A much larger clone differs by one base, so this may be a read error. This chain uses TRBV28 with TRBJ1-2, with 9 bases lining up with TRBD1. The CDR3 contains 14 residues. V shed 6 bases, J shed 6 bases, and the junction held 8 bases outside the gene matches. Germline V gene lookup returns CDR1 MDHEN and CDR2 SYDVKM. The CDR3 region has the DNA TGTGCCAGCAGCCGCGGAACAGGGGGCCATGGCTACACCTTC. This gives the protein CASSRGTGGHGYTF.

This clonotype was counted at least ten times. This chain connects TRBV11-1 to TRBJ1-1; 7 bases line up with TRBD1. CDR1 SGHAT and CDR2 FQDESV come from the germline V gene (reference sequence). Trimming removed 7 bases from V and 0 bases from J; junction bases left unmatched: 11. CDR3 size: 16 residues. Here the CDR3 DNA reads TGTGCCAGCATCCCCTACGGGGGACAGCTGAACACTGAAGCTTTCTTT. It translates to CASIPYGGQLNTEAFF.

This clonotype was counted a few times. This chain connects TRBV12-5 to TRBJ2-2; D not certain. Germline loops: CDR1 LGHNT, CDR2 FRNRAP. The CDR3 spans 16 residues. Between the trimmed V and J ends, which lost 0 bases and 3 bases, there was a span of 11 bases. The CDR3 DNA reads as TGTGCTAGTGGTTTGGTAGCAGGAAGATACACCGGGGAGCTGTTTTTT. Translated, it gives CASGLVAGRYTGELFF.